This T cell receptor (beta chain) was obtained from a study of blood T cell repertoires in COVID-19. The overall study: Sites across the United States, Italy and Spain contributed samples from acute and convalescent COVID-19. Sample material is recorded as cDNA or gDNA derived from T cells, B-cell-depleted T cells, or PBMCs.

V shed 0 bases, J shed 4 bases, and the junction held 5 bases outside the gene matches. Germline loops: CDR1 SGDLS, CDR2 YYNGEE. CDR3 length equals 15 residues. Per the original methods: By means of reference gene primer amplification, nucleated cell counts were estimated. The assay was immunoSEQ multiplex PCR, and TCRdb's table has in-frame clones only and misses some. V and J calls plus clone size are reproduced from that table; the DNA served to infer D and trimming. Seen here are about 220,000 clones, less than 85% observed once, and the top ten hold about 7%. V and J are TRBV9 and TRBJ2-5; 8 positions match TRBD2. What was sequenced was peripheral blood. This receptor was obtained from a woman in her seventies with acute or convalescent COVID-19. The CDR3 sequence is CASSVVGTSSETQYF. Here the CDR3 DNA reads TGTGCCAGCAGCGTAGTAGGGACTAGTTCAGAGACCCAGTACTTC.